The 19 T cell receptor beta chains given below trace back to one sample, sequenced in a study of blood T cell repertoires in COVID-19. Assay used: immunoSEQ multiplex PCR; TCRdb lists only in-frame clones, some missing. The sample contains about 390,000 clones, around 87% of which appear only once. The material sequenced was PBMCs or T cells enriched from blood (not recorded which). The receptors stem from a woman between 45 and 65 years old who had recovered from COVID-19.

The genes are TRBV19 and TRBJ1-5; no firm D call. The germline V and J ends were trimmed by 2 bases and 4 bases, with 9 bases remaining between them. The length of the CDR3 is 14 residues. Looked up from germline, CDR1 is LNHDA and CDR2 is SQIVND (reference sequence). The CDR3 region is CASSIISGNQPQHF. The CDR3 DNA reads as TGTGCCAGTAGTATAATCTCGGGAAATCAGCCCCAGCATTTT.

The chain is built from TRBV3-1 (or the pseudogene TRBV3-2) and TRBJ1-3; D is ambiguous. This CDR3 has 12 amino acids. Trimming removed 3 bases at V and 4 bases at J, with 4 bases between. Germline V gives CDR1 LGHDT, CDR2 YNNKEL (reference sequence). The CDR3 spells CASSHLGNTIYF. CDR3 bases: TGTGCCAGCAGCCACCTCGGAAACACCATATATTTT.

This clone was recorded a few times. The chain employs TRBV11-2 and TRBJ2-2; D gene ambiguous. V was pared by 2 bases and J by 5 bases, with 6 bases between. The germline V gene encodes CDR1 SGHAT and CDR2 FQNNGV. The CDR3 covers 13 residues. Here the CDR3 reads CASSLSRTGELFF. The CDR3 DNA sequence: TGTGCCAGCAGCTTATCGAGGACCGGGGAGCTGTTTTTT.

CDR3 residues: CASSFADGGYTF. CDR3 sequence (DNA): TGTGCCAGCAGTTTCGCGGATGGCGGCTACACCTTC. The V gene is TRBV12-3 or TRBV12-4, the J gene TRBJ1-2; D call uncertain. Trimming removed 3 bases from V and 8 bases from J, with 10 bases in between. This CDR3 contains 12 residues.

The rearrangement links TRBV19 to TRBJ1-2; 9 nucleotides match TRBD1. The V segment lost 5 bases and the J segment 3 bases; nucleotides outside the gene matches: 4. Germline V CDR1 and CDR2: LNHDA, SQIVND (reference sequence). This CDR3 has 14 amino acids. The CDR3 sequence is CASSVTGGDYGYTF. The CDR3 DNA reads as TGTGCCAGTAGTGTGACAGGGGGTGACTATGGCTACACCTTC.

In nucleotides, the CDR3 is TGTGCCAGCAGCCCTAGCGGGCGCACAGATACGCAGTATTTT. Protein: CASSPSGRTDTQYF. The chain couples TRBV7-9 to TRBJ2-3; TRBD2 agrees at 8 bases. The V gene end was trimmed by 5 bases and the J gene end by 1 base; junction bases not matched to a gene: 2. CDR3 length equals 14 residues. Germline CDR1 SEHNR, CDR2 FQNEAQ (reference sequence).

This clone occurred a few times. The J gene is TRBJ1-4, the V gene TRBV5-1, with 7 bases aligning to TRBD1. Per the germline V gene, CDR1 is SGHRS and CDR2 is YFSETQ. This CDR3 region has 14 residues. After removal of 1 base from V and 11 bases from J, the junction contained 8 bases not matched to a gene. The CDR3 sequence: CASSLRTGEDKLFF. As DNA, the CDR3 is TGCGCCAGCAGCTTGAGAACAGGGGAAGACAAACTGTTTTTT.

This chain links TRBV20-1 with TRBJ1-2; D is unresolved. The germline V gene encodes CDR1 DFQATT and CDR2 SNEGSKA (reference sequence). The CDR3 loop spans 11 amino acids. The V gene lost 1 base and the J gene lost 8 bases, with 8 bases spanning the gap. The CDR3 nucleotides read TGCAGTGCTAGAGCCGAGGGAGGCTACACCTTC. Protein sequence: CSARAEGGYTF.

CDR3 sequence: CASSPSAGRGAPQHF. CDR3 bases: TGTGCCAGCAGCCCCTCGGCGGGCCGGGGGGCGCCCCAGCATTTT. The chain links TRBV6-2 or TRBV6-3 to TRBJ1-5; weak D call: TRBD1 (6 bases). This CDR3 comprises 15 residues. V was trimmed by 6 bases and J by 9 bases, leaving 21 bases between them. Germline assignment: CDR1 MNHEY and CDR2 SVGEGT.

This clone came up a few times. The CDR3 bases are TGTGCCAGTAGTATCGCGGGACAGGGGAGCTCTGGGGCCAACGTCCTGACTTTC. Amino acid sequence: CASSIAGQGSSGANVLTF. The chain joins TRBV19 to TRBJ2-6; 10 positions agree with TRBD1. The CDR3 is 18 residues long. V lost 3 bases, J lost 0 bases, and 5 bases stayed unmatched. The V gene's germline CDR1 is LNHDA and CDR2 SQIVND (reference sequence).

V and J are TRBV28 and TRBJ1-5; the D gene is possibly TRBD1 (5 bases). The CDR3 extends over 16 amino acids. The V end was cut by 6 bases, the J end by 4 bases, with 19 bases between. The germline gives CDR1 MDHEN, CDR2 SYDVKM. Written as DNA, the CDR3 is TGTGCCAGCAGATCGACCGGGACTCGATGGAATCAGCCCCAGCATTTT. Translated, it gives CASRSTGTRWNQPQHF.

This clone was detected only a few times. This rearrangement joins TRBV11-1 to TRBJ1-4; 7 bases map to TRBD1. The ends lost 3 bases at V and 0 bases at J; junction bases unmatched: 4. Germline loops: CDR1 SGHAT, CDR2 FQDESV (reference sequence). This CDR3 is 16 amino acids long. In DNA form, the CDR3 reads TGTGCCAGCAGCTTGGGACAGCGGTCAACTAATGAAAAACTGTTTTTT. This translates into CASSLGQRSTNEKLFF.

The V call is TRBV6-2 or TRBV6-3, the J call TRBJ2-7; 10 bases agree with TRBD1. Germline V gives CDR1 MNHEY, CDR2 SVGEGT. The J segment lost 2 bases and the V segment lost 3 bases, leaving 10 bases of the junction unmatched. The CDR3 is 17 residues long. As DNA, the CDR3 is TGTGCCAGCAGTTATCGAAGGGACAGGGGATCCACCTACGAGCAGTACTTC. As protein: CASSYRRDRGSTYEQYF.

The chain employs TRBV4-3 and TRBJ1-4, with D hard to call. V lost 1 base, J lost 5 bases, and 8 bases lay in between. This CDR3 has 14 amino acids. The germline CDR1 and CDR2 sequences are LGHNA and YSLEER. CDR3 amino acids: CASSQGSVNEKLFF. The CDR3 coding sequence is TGCGCCAGCAGCCAAGGTTCTGTGAATGAAAAACTGTTTTTT.

In its sample, this clone was seen once. V usage is TRBV6-1 and J usage is TRBJ2-6; TRBD2 is a possible D gene (5 bases). This CDR3 is 16 amino acids long. CDR1 and CDR2 from the germline V gene are MNHNS and SASEGT. Trimming removed 4 bases at V and 0 bases at J, with 10 bases between. CDR3 amino acids: CASSVGRASGANVLTF. Written as DNA, the CDR3 is TGTGCCAGCAGTGTGGGGAGAGCCTCTGGGGCCAACGTCCTGACTTTC.

The chain is built from TRBV29-1 and TRBJ1-4; D is undetermined. The CDR3 extends over 13 amino acids. Trimming took 7 bases from V and 1 from J, leaving 10 bases between them. Germline V lookup: CDR1 SQVTM, CDR2 ANQGSEA. This chain's CDR3 is CSASEGTNEKLFF. CDR3 nucleotides: TGCAGCGCCTCGGAGGGAACTAATGAAAAACTGTTTTTT.

V and J are TRBV10-1 and TRBJ1-2; D possibly corresponds to TRBD1 (5 bases). Germline V lookup: CDR1 WNHNN, CDR2 SYGVQD (reference sequence). The CDR3 extends over 18 amino acids. V dropped 7 bases and J dropped 1 base, with 25 bases sitting between them. CDR3 loop: CASKGRFWGGAVNYGYTF. The DNA for the CDR3 is TGCGCCAGCAAGGGCCGCTTCTGGGGAGGGGCCGTTAACTATGGCTACACCTTC.

The rearrangement uses TRBV14 and TRBJ1-2; TRBD1 aligns across 7 bases. V lost 1 base, J lost 4 bases, and 12 bases stayed unmatched. Germline CDR1 SGHDN, CDR2 FVKESK. The CDR3 is 17 amino acids. The CDR3 coding sequence is TGTGCCAGCAGCCAAGGTAGCGCCTGGACAGGTGCCTATGGCTACACCTTC. Its translation: CASSQGSAWTGAYGYTF.

The chain joins TRBV19 to TRBJ2-6; possible D gene TRBD1, 6 bases. Germline V CDR1 and CDR2: LNHDA, SQIVND (reference sequence). V lost 4 bases and J lost 0, with 13 bases in between. The CDR3 consists of 17 residues. CDR3 nucleotide sequence: TGTGCCAGTAGTAGGACACAGGGAAGCTCTGGGGCCAACGTCCTGACTTTC. Its protein is CASSRTQGSSGANVLTF.